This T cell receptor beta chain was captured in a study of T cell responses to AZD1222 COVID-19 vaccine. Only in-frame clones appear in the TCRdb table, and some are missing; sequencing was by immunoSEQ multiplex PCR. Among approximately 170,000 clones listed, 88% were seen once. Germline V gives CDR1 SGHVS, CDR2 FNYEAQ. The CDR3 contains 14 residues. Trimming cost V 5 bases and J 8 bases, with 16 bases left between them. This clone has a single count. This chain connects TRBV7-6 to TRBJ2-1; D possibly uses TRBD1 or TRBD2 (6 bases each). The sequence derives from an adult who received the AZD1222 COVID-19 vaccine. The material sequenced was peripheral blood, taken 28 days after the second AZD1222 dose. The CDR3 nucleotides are TGTGCCAGCAGCCGGGGGCCTAATGATCATGAGCAGTTCTTC. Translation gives CASSRGPNDHEQFF. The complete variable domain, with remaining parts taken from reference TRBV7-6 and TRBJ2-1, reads GAGVSQSPRYKVTKRGQDVALRCDPISGHVSLYWYRQALGQGPEFLTYFNYEAQQDKSGLPNDRFSAERPEGSISTLTIQRTEQRDSAMYRCASSRGPNDHEQFFGPGTRLTVL.